This TCR beta chain was captured in a study of OX40 agonist ivuxolimab in advanced cancers. Across the whole study: The patients' treatment was ivuxolimab, an agonistic anti-OX40 (CD134) antibody. Dose-escalation subjects each had hepatocellular carcinoma, melanoma, renal cell or head and neck cancer. Prior therapy, whether anti-PD-1, anti-PD-L1 or anti-CTLA-4, was allowed, and roughly 44% had some.

TCRdb's copy holds only in-frame clones and misses some; the assay was immunoSEQ multiplex PCR. Of 40,000 to 55,000 clones in the sample, 90% to 95% were seen once. From germline, CDR1 is SNHLY and CDR2 FYNNEI. Trimming pared 5 bases from V and 4 bases from J, leaving 6 bases between. The CDR3 runs 11 residues. To note about this clone: Other DNA sequences from this sample encode an identical CDR3 as well.

The chain has TRBV2 and TRBJ2-7; tentatively, D is TRBD2 (5 bases). The source is an adult with an advanced solid tumor such as melanoma, head and neck, liver or kidney cancer. The input for sequencing was CD4+ or CD8+ T cells sorted from blood, taken in a trial of the OX40 agonist ivuxolimab. The CDR3 reads CASSRTYEQYF. The CDR3 bases are TGTGCCAGCAGTAGGACTTACGAGCAGTACTTC.